Given below is one TCR beta chain in context. Its cognate antigen is unknown. Sequencing was performed with immunoSEQ multiplex PCR; in TCRdb, only in-frame clones are kept and a portion is missing. The data show some 2.1 million clones, with roughly 95% seen just once and more than 0.1% held by the top ten. Germline CDR1 SGDLS, CDR2 YYNGEE. CDR3 size: 13 residues. V shed 4 bases and J 7 bases; nucleotides not matched to a gene: 6. This sample stems from a study of shared clonotypes between healthy human individuals. Findings and limits, study-wide: Generally, naive subsets (rather than memory subsets) showed larger estimated richness.

The specimen sequenced was naive CD4+ T cells sorted from blood. The subset here: CD45RA+ positively selected. V is TRBV9 and J is TRBJ1-2; 8 bases fit TRBD1. This receptor was identified in a man aged 18 to 35 in good health. CDR3 nucleotide sequence: TGTGCCAGCAGCCAGGGGGCTACAGGTGGCTACACCTTC. Protein sequence: CASSQGATGGYTF.